This T cell receptor beta chain was observed in a study of regulatory T cells in long-lasting Graves disease. In germline, CDR1 is MDHEN, CDR2 SYDVKM. This CDR3 has 14 residues. V gave up 3 bases and J gave up 7 bases, with 13 bases separating them. Sequencing libraries for TCR beta were prepared with iRepertoire HTBI primers and Arm-PCR of CDR3 regions. Each CDR3 protein is one row after TCRdb ran MiXCR on the multiplex PCR reads. The sample carries about 520,000 distinct CDR3 sequences, 9.5% to 15% recorded once. This clonotype has a count of ten or more. Time point here: newly diagnosed GD, antithyroid drugs for less than 3 months. The TCR library was prepared using RNA isolated from PBMCs. These data also formed part of another study, on T cells in Graves' hyperthyroidism and ophthalmopathy.

This clonotype was obtained from a woman aged 25 to 45 with Graves disease. The source was peripheral blood mononuclear cells (PBMCs), collected at new diagnosis, from a patient treated with antithyroid drugs. The V call is TRBV28, the J call TRBJ2-1; D gene unclear. The CDR3 region is CASSFPGEVNEQFF. In DNA, the CDR3 is TGTGCCAGCAGTTTCCCTGGGGAAGTAAATGAGCAGTTCTTC. Looking up the rest from reference TRBV28 and TRBJ2-1 gives the full variable domain: DVKVTQSSRYLVKRTGEKVFLECVQDMDHENMFWYRQDPGLGLRLIYFSYDVKMKEKGDIPEGYSVSREKKERFSLILESASTNQTSMYLCASSFPGEVNEQFFGPGTRLTVL.